This TCR beta chain was recovered during a study of blood T cell repertoires in COVID-19 (TCRdb year 2020). For context, the study as a whole: Collaborator samples came from the United States, Italy and Spain and covered acute and convalescent phases of COVID-19. The material from the prospective study consisted of cDNA or gDNA derived from T cells, B-cell-depleted T cells, or PBMCs. Subjects who had been exposed to COVID-19, were actively infected with it, or had recovered from it provided the deeply sampled blood TCRbeta repertoires that made up the dataset. The repertoires were made available in a free public database intended to serve as a resource for research on the immune response to SARS-CoV-2. The samples were drawn from the first 160 participants of the ongoing ImmuneRACE study and from 950 to 1,500 subjects provided by 6 global collaborators. Nearly every sample came with metadata listing a de-identified subject ID, COVID-19 status, age in years and sex. Where available, HLA class I and class II types were obtained from metadata supplied by the sample provider rather than from assay-based typing. Here is what the overall study found, with its caveats: The quantity of clinical and demographic metadata differed by source and by participant and was supplied without curation.

Details on this clone: The specificity of this receptor is unknown. Nothing much larger sits one base from this clone, and base qualities are not available.

The immunoSEQ Assay, a bias-controlled multiplex PCR, was used to amplify TCRbeta CDR3 regions from genomic DNA. The authors' pipeline ran thus. Within the assay, amplification of reference gene primers was used to estimate how many nucleated cells each sample contained. Sequence reads were collapsed and filtered to measure the absolute abundance of every unique TCRbeta CDR3 rearrangement. For each sample, productive Simpson clonality was calculated as the square root of Simpson's diversity index over productive rearrangements. TCRdb re-hosts the immuneACCESS table, in-frame sequences only. Its copies lack some clones; in the studies checked, an unresolved V gene accounts for under half of them, and the cause for the rest is not known. V, J and clone size were drawn from that table, and D and trimming were deduced from the DNA. The table for this sample lists 200,000 or so clones; roughly 88% of them were counted only once. Clones ranked in the top ten supply 3.3% of the sample.

The collaborating institutions used their own protocols to collect whole blood in K2EDTA tubes. Collaborator samples were shipped for TCRbeta analysis as frozen whole blood, isolated PBMCs, or DNA extracted from either sample type. Sequencing input: peripheral blood. The sequence derives from a man in his sixties with acute or convalescent COVID-19.

Here is the DNA: TGTGCCAGCAGTTATTCCGGGACAAAGGATTCACCCCTCCACTTT. Protein translation: CASSYSGTKDSPLHF. The rearrangement combines TRBV6-5 with TRBJ1-6, with TRBD1 as a weak D call on 6 bases. From the germline V gene, CDR1 is MNHEY and CDR2 is SVGAGI. The junction shows trimming of 3 bases on V and 8 bases on J, plus 14 bases between the germline ends. The CDR3, from cysteine to phenylalanine, totals 15 residues. Only the CDR3 DNA stays, 45 bases, in frame from base 1.